Below are 19 T cell receptor beta chains sequenced from a single sample in a study of CD8 T cells in acute hepatitis C reinfection. Clones were sequenced by immunoSEQ multiplex PCR, and TCRdb holds only the in-frame ones, with some missing. The sample contains 30,000 to 40,000 clones, 70% to 90% of which appear only once. Stated time point: naive CD8 control sorted from an acute-time-point sample. What was sequenced was naive CD8+ T cells from PBMCs. The receptors derive from a woman aged 18-35 years who spontaneously cleared hepatitis C infection.

This clone was detected only once. This chain joins TRBV7-8 and TRBJ2-7, with 7 positions matching TRBD1. CDR1 SGHVS and CDR2 FQNEAQ come from the germline V gene. Trimming removed 4 bases from V and 5 bases from J; junction bases left unmatched: 11. The length of the CDR3 is 15 residues. The CDR3 nucleotides are TGTGCCAGCAGCTCCGGGACAGACAGGGTTAACGAGCAGTACTTC. Translation: CASSSGTDRVNEQYF.

In this sample, this clone turned up once. The V call is TRBV6-5, the J call TRBJ2-5, with 7 nucleotides matching TRBD2. The V and J ends lost 2 bases and 5 bases, in that order; junction bases with no gene match: 5. Germline V gene lookup returns CDR1 MNHEY and CDR2 SVGAGI. The CDR3 contains 14 residues. For the CDR3, the DNA is TGTGCCAGCAGTTACGCTGTCGGGGGGGAGACCCAGTACTTC. Translating gives CASSYAVGGETQYF.

J is TRBJ2-5 and V is TRBV6-1, with 11 bases lining up with TRBD2. V lost 7 bases to trimming and J lost 4 bases; unmatched junction nucleotides: 5. In germline, CDR1 is MNHNS, CDR2 SASEGT. CDR3 size: 14 residues. The CDR3 spells CASNLAGGGETQYF. The CDR3 bases are TGTGCCAGCAACTTAGCGGGAGGGGGAGAGACCCAGTACTTC.

J is TRBJ1-2 and V is TRBV27; tentative D call: TRBD1 (6 bases). This CDR3 spans 15 amino acids. Germline V lookup: CDR1 MNHEY, CDR2 SMNVEV (reference sequence). Trimming shortened V by 3 bases and J by 4 bases, and 15 bases separated the two germline ends. CDR3 DNA sequence: TGTGCCAGCAGTTTGTCCGGGGGCTTGATCTATGGCTACACCTTC. Its translation is CASSLSGGLIYGYTF.

The CDR3: CASSQAPGLAVSYEQYF. The CDR3 DNA is TGTGCCAGCAGCCAAGCGCCGGGACTAGCGGTTTCCTACGAGCAGTACTTC. J is TRBJ2-7 and V is TRBV4-2, with 11 positions matching TRBD2. J lost 1 base, V lost 1 base, and 6 bases had no gene match. This CDR3 contains 17 residues. The germline CDR1 and CDR2 sequences are LGHNA and YNFKEQ.

The rearrangement uses TRBV27 and TRBJ2-7; no definite D call. Trimming stripped 8 bases from V and 3 bases from J, with 8 bases between. CDR1 is MNHEY, CDR2 SMNVEV, per germline (reference sequence). The CDR3 contains 11 residues. CDR3 region: CASGPFYEQYF. The CDR3 coding sequence is TGTGCCAGCGGCCCTTTCTACGAGCAGTACTTC.

This clone showed up just once. The chain carries TRBV7-9 and TRBJ2-4, with 11 bases that match TRBD2. CDR1 is SEHNR, CDR2 FQNEAQ, per germline (reference sequence). Unmatched junction bases numbered 3, after V lost 5 bases and J lost 0 bases. The CDR3 runs to 16 residues. The chain's CDR3 is CASSDGLAGAKNIQYF. The CDR3, as DNA: TGTGCCAGCAGCGACGGACTAGCGGGAGCCAAAAACATTCAGTACTTC. Full variable domain (rest looked up from reference TRBV7-9 and TRBJ2-4): DTGVSQNPRHKITKRGQNVTFRCDPISEHNRLYWYRQTLGQGPEFLTYFQNEAQLEKSRLLSDRFSAERPKGSFSTLEIQRTEQGDSAMYLCASSDGLAGAKNIQYFGAGTRLSVL.

The chain recombines TRBV2 with TRBJ2-7, with 7 bases aligning to TRBD1. Germline CDR1 and CDR2: SNHLY and FYNNEI. CDR3 size: 12 residues. Trimming at V came to 7 bases and at J to 3 bases, leaving 3 bases not matched to a gene. The CDR3 DNA follows: TGTGCCAGCACAGGGGGATACTACGAGCAGTACTTC. It translates to CASTGGYYEQYF.

The chain employs TRBV6-5 and TRBJ2-3; 7 bases match TRBD2. Germline loops: CDR1 MNHEY, CDR2 SVGAGI. The CDR3 consists of 16 residues. V dropped 3 bases and J dropped 4; count of bases not matched to a gene: 10. The CDR3 bases are TGTGCCAGCAGTTATCGCGGTGGGAGGGTTGCAGATACGCAGTATTTT. Protein: CASSYRGGRVADTQYF.

V and J are TRBV27 and TRBJ2-7, with a tentative D call TRBD2 (6 bases). The V end lost 6 bases, the J end lost 2 bases, and 11 bases lay between the germline ends. Looked up from germline, CDR1 is MNHEY and CDR2 is SMNVEV (reference sequence). This CDR3 contains 13 residues. This CDR3 is CASSGLSTYEQYF. The CDR3 DNA sequence: TGTGCCAGCAGCGGACTAAGCACCTACGAGCAGTACTTC.

V usage is TRBV2 and J usage is TRBJ2-1, with TRBD2 matching over 10 bases. The CDR3 runs 13 residues. J was trimmed by 9 bases and V by 6 bases; bases with no gene match: 5. Germline V gives CDR1 SNHLY, CDR2 FYNNEI. CDR3 sequence: CASRGGLALEQFF. Here the CDR3 DNA reads TGTGCCAGCAGGGGGGGACTAGCGCTTGAGCAGTTCTTC.

The genes are TRBV5-1 and TRBJ2-7, with 7 bases that match TRBD1. CDR3 size: 13 residues. J gave up 5 bases and V 4 bases, and 6 bases lay outside the gene matches. CDR1 and CDR2 from the germline V gene are SGHRS and YFSETQ. CDR3 sequence reads: CASSPGQVNEQYF. The CDR3 coding sequence is TGCGCCAGCAGCCCTGGACAGGTCAACGAGCAGTACTTC.

There are a few counts of this clone. The chain links TRBV6-6 to TRBJ2-1; D perhaps matches TRBD2 (6 bases). The CDR3 is 11 residues long. Germline lookup yields CDR1 MNHNY and CDR2 SVGAGI (reference sequence). V was trimmed by 5 bases and J by 15 bases, leaving 14 bases between them. CDR3 DNA: TGTGCCAGCAGTGACGGACTATGGGGGTTCTTC. This translates into CASSDGLWGFF.

This CDR3 reads CASSDNSQTHEQYF. DNA for the CDR3: TGTGCCAGCAGTGATAACTCTCAAACCCACGAGCAGTACTTC. The chain combines TRBV27 with TRBJ2-7, with no clear D. Germline V gene lookup returns CDR1 MNHEY and CDR2 SMNVEV (reference sequence). Trimming left V 5 bases short and J 5 bases short, with 16 bases between. This CDR3 is 14 amino acids long.

The chain is built from TRBV28 and TRBJ2-7, with a tentative D call TRBD1 (5 bases). Germline lookup yields CDR1 MDHEN and CDR2 SYDVKM. The CDR3 is made up of 15 amino acids. V was clipped by 3 bases and J by 0 bases, with 12 bases between them. For the CDR3, the DNA is TGTGCCAGCAGTTTCCCAGGGAACCCCTCCTACGAGCAGTACTTC. This codes for CASSFPGNPSYEQYF.

This clone has a single count. V usage is TRBV10-3 and J usage is TRBJ2-7; 7 nucleotides agree with TRBD1. V lost 6 bases, J lost 2 bases, and 4 bases stayed unmatched. This CDR3 spans 13 amino acids. The germline gives CDR1 ENHRY, CDR2 SYGVKD. The CDR3 loop reads CAIRGQLAYEQYF. CDR3 coding DNA: TGTGCCATCAGGGGACAGCTAGCCTACGAGCAGTACTTC.

The V call is TRBV5-4, the J call TRBJ1-2; D is perhaps TRBD1 (5 bases). The ends were cut back, 1 base at V and 4 bases at J, with 14 bases in the middle. The CDR3 covers 15 residues. Germline-derived CDR1 and CDR2 are SGHNT and YYREEE (reference sequence). The CDR3 region is CASSLLGEESYGYTF. CDR3 DNA: TGTGCCAGCAGCTTGTTAGGGGAAGAAAGCTATGGCTACACCTTC.

In its sample, this clone was seen once. The CDR3 nucleotides read TGTGCCAGCAGACAAGCGGGACCTTACAATGAGCAGTTCTTC. It encodes CASRQAGPYNEQFF. This chain connects TRBV27 to TRBJ2-1, with 7 bases aligning to TRBD2. The CDR3 runs 14 residues. Trimming removed 6 bases from V and 4 bases from J; junction bases left unmatched: 6. Germline V lookup: CDR1 MNHEY, CDR2 SMNVEV (reference sequence).

V usage is TRBV12-5 and J usage is TRBJ2-3; D call uncertain. Germline CDR1 LGHNT, CDR2 FRNRAP. The ends were cut back, 6 bases at V and 0 bases at J, with 16 bases in the middle. The CDR3 totals 16 residues. The CDR3 nucleotides read TGTGCTAGTGGGGATTATTTGGGGTCTAGCACAGATACGCAGTATTTT. The encoded protein is CASGDYLGSSTDTQYF.